This TCR beta chain was identified during a study of blood T cell repertoires in COVID-19. Study background: Collection of acute and convalescent COVID-19 samples took place in the United States, Italy and Spain.

This clone was counted only a few times. V was shortened by 5 bases and J by 5 bases, with 10 bases between the two germline ends. CDR1 SGHVS and CDR2 FNYEAQ come from the germline V gene. CDR3 size: 13 residues. Produced via immunoSEQ multiplex PCR; TCRdb's table is partial and in-frame only. This repertoire shows under 150,000 clones, around 84% found once; its top ten account for around two fifths. This sequence joins TRBV7-6 and TRBJ1-5; possible D gene TRBD1, 6 bases. Sequenced: peripheral blood. The sequence was collected from a human donor in a cohort sampled during active COVID-19. CDR3 loop: CASSEGGDQPQHF. The CDR3 nucleotides are TGTGCCAGCAGCGAAGGGGGGGATCAGCCCCAGCATTTT.